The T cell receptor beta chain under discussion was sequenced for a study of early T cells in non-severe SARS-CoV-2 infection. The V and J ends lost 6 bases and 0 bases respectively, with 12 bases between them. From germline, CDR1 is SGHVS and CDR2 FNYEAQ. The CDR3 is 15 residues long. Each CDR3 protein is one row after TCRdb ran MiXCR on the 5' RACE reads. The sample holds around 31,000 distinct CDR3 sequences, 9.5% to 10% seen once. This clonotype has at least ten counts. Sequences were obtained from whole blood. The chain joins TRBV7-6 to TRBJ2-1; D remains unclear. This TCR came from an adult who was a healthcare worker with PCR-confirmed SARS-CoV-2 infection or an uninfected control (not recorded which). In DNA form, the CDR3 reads TGTGCCAGCAGAGGCGACCCGAGCTCCTACAATGAGCAGTTCTTC. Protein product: CASRGDPSSYNEQFF. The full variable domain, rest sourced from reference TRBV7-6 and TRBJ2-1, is GAGVSQSPRYKVTKRGQDVALRCDPISGHVSLYWYRQALGQGPEFLTYFNYEAQQDKSGLPNDRFSAERPEGSISTLTIQRTEQRDSAMYRCASRGDPSSYNEQFFGPGTRLTVL.